This TCR beta chain is from a study of molecular identifiers for immune sequencing clone quantification. The CDR3 length is 13 residues. CDR1 and CDR2 from the germline V gene are DFQATT and SNEGSKA (reference sequence). V lost 6 bases, J lost 4 bases, and 15 bases lay in between. Libraries of naive CD8 T cells were made from about 21,000 to 970,000 sorted cells. They used 10%, 30% or 50% RNA. The CD8+CD4-CCR7+CD45RA+ phenotype defined the sorted naive CD8 T cells. The table lists this clonotype with a few counts. TCRdb ran MiXCR on the PCR reads and lists one entry per CDR3 protein. The data show a few hundred thousand distinct CDR3 sequences, roughly a quarter seen once.

The source is a human donor in good health. Some libraries in this study had Jurkat cell RNA spiked in. The sample taken for sequencing was naive CD8+ T cells from blood, with Jurkat cell RNA spiked in. Subset of the sample: FACS-sorted CD8+CD4-CCR7+CD45RA+ naive T cells. The genes are TRBV20-1 and TRBJ1-1; unclear D gene. DNA of the CDR3: TGCAGTGCCGTTTTCCCAAGTGGCACTGAAGCTTTCTTT. Amino acid sequence: CSAVFPSGTEAFF.